This section outlines one T cell receptor (beta chain) sequence together with its context. This clonotype has just a few counts. Its binding antigen is unknown. The input lacks base qualities; no much larger clone sits a single base away. Per the germline V gene, MDHEN is the CDR1 and SYDVKM is the CDR2. From its cysteine to its phenylalanine, the CDR3 spans 17 amino acids. The kept DNA is CDR3 alone, 51 bases in frame from the first base. Deletion took 6 bases off V and 3 bases off J, with a span of 23 bases between the germline ends. The sample's treatment or condition label, decoded: allogeneic hematopoietic cell transplantation with graft depleted of TCRalphabeta T cells and CD19 B cells. Transplant recipients were children who received TCRalphabeta/CD19-depleted allogeneic hematopoietic cell grafts. The receptor library was made with PCR. TCRdb lists the instrument as Illumina HiSeq 2500. TCR library preparation used molecular barcoding, with unique molecular identifiers applied to normalize quantification of the TCRbeta repertoire. The public reads were quality trimmed at Q25 with fastp and then assembled into clones with MiXCR by TCRdb, keeping productive beta chains. Each CDR3 protein gets just one entry, which takes the most common genes and DNA from the rows behind it. The sample table shows 130,000 to 150,000 distinct CDR3 sequences, and around 9% are seen once. Less than 20% of the sample is taken by the ten largest.

This record belongs to a study of T-cell reconstitution after alpha-beta-depleted transplantation in children (dated by TCRdb to 2016 to 2018). In terms of the full investigation: T-cell immune reconstitution after TCRalphabeta/CD19-depleted allogeneic hematopoietic cell transplantation in children was quantitatively tracked in the study by means of TCR repertoire profiling.

On the study overall, not on this receptor specifically: The frequencies of hyperexpanded clones fell over the following months, and after one year, T-cell counts and TCRbeta diversity were mostly attributed to newly produced T cells. The apparently early alphabetaT-cell count recovery about two months after transplant was reportedly dependent on only several hundred rapidly expanded clones derived from non-depleted graft cells. In some patients, high TCRbeta diversity at day 60 was attributed to recipient T cells and intrathymic progenitors that had survived conditioning.

Sequenced here: PBMCs, mostly from graft donor cells, sampled 180 days after TCRalphabeta/CD19-depleted stem cell transplant. The rearranged chain carries TRBV28 and TRBJ1-2; 5 matching bases give a weak D call of TRBD1. The clonotype comes from a female patient aged 2-15 years who had a stem cell transplant for congenital amegakaryocytic thrombocytopenia, so the T cells may come from the graft donor. The DNA is as follows: TGTGCCAGCAGGGGGCTCCTATACGGGAACCTCTACTATGGCTACACCTTC. Protein translation: CASRGLLYGNLYYGYTF.